This TCR beta chain was captured by sequencing in a study of graft-versus-host responses after intestinal transplantation. Trimming shortened V by 6 bases and J by 1 base, and 6 bases separated the two germline ends. This CDR3 has 12 amino acids. Germline loops: CDR1 LNHDA, CDR2 SQIVND (reference sequence). About this clone: Antigen: not known.

Sequenced by immunoSEQ multiplex PCR; TCRdb stores in-frame clones only, minus some. The sample contains roughly 120,000 clones, roughly 92% of which appear only once. This chain links TRBV19 with TRBJ1-1; D possibly corresponds to TRBD1 (5 bases). The TCR comes from a human donor who was the organ donor for an intestinal transplant. Specimen: unstimulated CD4+ T cells sorted from spleen or lymph node cells, collected before transplant. CDR3 coding DNA: TGTGCCAGTAGCGACAGGAACACTGAAGCTTTCTTT. As protein: CASSDRNTEAFF.